This is a list of T cell receptor beta chains from one sample in a study of blood T cell repertoires in COVID-19. Assay used: immunoSEQ multiplex PCR; TCRdb lists only in-frame clones, some missing. Of 150,000 to 180,000 clones listed, just under 85% are singletons. Sample: peripheral blood. These receptors were obtained from a woman between 55 and 75 years old with acute or convalescent COVID-19. CDR3s include the opening cysteine and the closing phenylalanine or tryptophan. The order of the fields is V gene, clone size, J gene, D gene, CDR3 protein, CDR3 DNA. A D gene is named only where the DNA matches it firmly. Some rows have no size entry. The others give once, few or many, or a class for an expanded clone.

>TRBV28|NA|TRBJ2-5|TRBD1
CASSGQVRETQYF
TGTGCCAGCAGCGGACAGGTCAGGGAGACCCAGTACTTC
>TRBV11-3|once|TRBJ1-1|NA
CASSQAMNTEAFF
TGTGCCAGCAGCCAGGCGATGAACACTGAAGCTTTCTTT
>TRBV7-2|few|TRBJ2-5|TRBD2
CASSRTLAGGSVKTQYF
TGTGCCAGCAGTCGAACTTTAGCGGGGGGGTCGGTGAAGACCCAGTACTTC
>TRBV19|NA|TRBJ1-1|NA
CASSSTGQIPNTEAFF
TGTGCCAGTAGTTCCACTGGACAGATACCTAACACTGAAGCTTTCTTT
>TRBV24-1|NA|TRBJ1-1|NA
CATSDPMNTEAFF
TGTGCCACCAGTGACCCTATGAACACTGAAGCTTTCTTT
>TRBV19|NA|TRBJ2-7|TRBD1
CASSLRQGSYEQYF
TGTGCCAGTAGTCTCCGACAGGGATCCTACGAGCAGTACTTC
>TRBV5-6|NA|TRBJ1-6|NA
CASSLVSSGGGDSPLHF
TGTGCCAGCAGCTTGGTTAGTAGCGGGGGCGGCGATTCACCCCTCCACTTT
>TRBV28|NA|TRBJ1-1|NA
CASSFAGAGNTEAFF
TGTGCCAGCAGTTTTGCAGGGGCCGGGAACACTGAAGCTTTCTTT
>TRBV20-1|NA|TRBJ1-1|NA
CSASQGSAAFF
TGCAGTGCTAGTCAGGGTTCGGCAGCTTTCTTT
>TRBV7-6|NA|TRBJ1-1|NA
CASSLTRDTEAFF
TGTGCCAGCAGCTTAACCAGGGACACTGAAGCTTTCTTT
>TRBV19|NA|TRBJ2-3|NA
CASTRGASVGADTQYF
TGTGCCAGTACCCGGGGGGCTTCGGTAGGGGCAGATACGCAGTATTTT
>TRBV27|NA|TRBJ2-5|TRBD2
CASSSPRGGVRETQYF
TGTGCCAGCAGTTCCCCCCGCGGGGGGGTACGGGAGACCCAGTACTTC
>TRBV7-2|few|TRBJ1-6|NA
CASSLAYGGGNSPLHF
TGTGCCAGCAGCTTAGCGTATGGAGGTGGCAATTCACCCCTCCACTTT
>TRBV30|once|TRBJ2-2|NA
CAWRARDISMNTGELFF
TGTGCCTGGAGAGCTCGCGACATCTCGATGAACACCGGGGAGCTGTTTTTT
>TRBV14|NA|TRBJ2-5|NA
CASSQHGRGSETQYF
TGTGCCAGCAGCCAACACGGTAGGGGATCGGAGACCCAGTACTTC
>TRBV7-9|NA|TRBJ2-5|TRBD1
CASSPRTGKSEGTQYF
TGTGCCAGCAGCCCTAGGACAGGCAAATCCGAGGGGACCCAGTACTTC
>TRBV11-2|NA|TRBJ1-4|TRBD1
CASSLGTGEKLFF
TGTGCCAGCAGCTTAGGGACAGGTGAAAAACTGTTTTTT
>TRBV6-5|once|TRBJ2-1|NA
CASRQATSYNEQFF
TGTGCCAGCAGACAGGCGACCTCCTACAATGAGCAGTTCTTC
>TRBV7-6|NA|TRBJ1-5|NA
CASSLSSRGGQPQHF
TGTGCCAGCAGCCTTTCCTCGAGGGGGGGCCAGCCCCAGCATTTT
>TRBV10-3|few|TRBJ2-7|NA
CAISESKGFEQYF
TGTGCCATCAGTGAGTCGAAGGGGTTCGAGCAGTACTTC
>TRBV7-2|NA|TRBJ1-4|NA
CASSLEPTNEKLFF
TGTGCCAGCAGCTTAGAGCCAACTAATGAAAAACTGTTTTTT
>TRBV19|NA|TRBJ2-2|NA
CASSPSGVNTGELFF
TGTGCCAGTAGTCCATCAGGGGTCAACACCGGGGAGCTGTTTTTT
>TRBV5-1|NA|TRBJ1-6|NA
CASSLVGPGRGNSPLHF
TGCGCCAGCAGCTTGGTGGGACCCGGGCGGGGTAATTCACCCCTCCACTTT
>TRBV30|NA|TRBJ2-1|NA
CAWGRGASNEQFF
TGTGCCTGGGGCCGGGGGGCCAGTAATGAGCAGTTCTTC
>TRBV5-1|NA|TRBJ2-5|TRBD2
CATRHLAAGETQYF
TGCGCCACCCGACACCTAGCGGCCGGAGAGACCCAGTACTTC
>TRBV28|NA|TRBJ2-2|TRBD1
CASRPGTANTGELFF
TGTGCCAGCAGGCCGGGGACAGCGAACACCGGGGAGCTGTTTTTT
>TRBV28|NA|TRBJ1-2|TRBD1
CASSLGDRVYGYTF
TGTGCCAGCAGTTTGGGGGACAGGGTCTATGGCTACACCTTC
>TRBV5-1|NA|TRBJ2-5|TRBD2
CASSRRGTSGGTLPSQETQYF
TGCGCCAGCAGTCGACGAGGGACTAGCGGGGGGACCCTTCCCTCCCAAGAGACCCAGTACTTC
>TRBV7-9|NA|TRBJ1-1|TRBD1
CASSPWGQGALRATEAFF
TGTGCCAGCAGCCCGTGGGGGCAGGGGGCTCTCCGTGCCACTGAAGCTTTCTTT
>TRBV5-4|NA|TRBJ2-5|TRBD1
CASSAETGLETQYF
TGTGCCAGCAGCGCCGAGACAGGGCTAGAGACCCAGTACTTC
>TRBV23-1|NA|TRBJ1-6|NA
CASSLRTRGSYNSPLHF
TGCGCCAGCAGTCTCCGGACTAGGGGCTCCTATAATTCACCCCTCCACTTT
>TRBV27|NA|TRBJ2-5|TRBD2
CASSSVAGAEETQYF
TGTGCCAGCAGTTCTGTAGCGGGGGCTGAAGAGACCCAGTACTTC
>TRBV2|NA|TRBJ1-6|NA
CASTAGSYNSPLHF
TGTGCCAGCACGGCGGGCTCCTATAATTCACCCCTCCACTTT
>TRBV9|once|TRBJ2-2|TRBD1
CASSDYRGRTGELFF
TGTGCCAGCAGCGATTACAGGGGGCGGACCGGGGAGCTGTTTTTT
>TRBV5-1|NA|TRBJ1-2|TRBD1
CASGPGTGGYGYTF
TGCGCCAGCGGCCCCGGGACAGGGGGCTATGGCTACACCTTC
>TRBV4-2|NA|TRBJ1-1|TRBD1
CASSPGDRGRGNTEAFF
TGTGCCAGCAGCCCAGGGGACAGGGGGCGAGGGAACACTGAAGCTTTCTTT
>TRBV9|NA|TRBJ1-3|TRBD1
CASSVGQGRGNTIYF
TGTGCCAGCAGCGTAGGACAGGGTAGAGGAAACACCATATATTTT